These 13 T cell receptor beta chains originate from one sample sequenced in a study of blood T cell repertoires in COVID-19 (dated by TCRdb to about 2020). To prepare the library, the immunoSEQ multiplex PCR assay was applied. As stored in TCRdb, this immuneACCESS dataset retains in-frame rearrangements with V and J assigned. A fraction of the clones does not appear; measured against another copy, unresolved V genes explain less than half of the discrepancy, and the remainder lacks a known reason. This sample is represented by under 350,000 clones; roughly nine tenths of them were singletons. About 2.4% of the sample is taken by the ten largest. Sequencing was carried out using PBMCs or T cells enriched from blood (not recorded which). The receptors here all came from a man between 60 and 70 years old who had recovered from COVID-19.

J is TRBJ1-1 and V is TRBV7-2, with D perhaps matching TRBD1 (5 bases). Germline CDR1 is SGHTA and CDR2 is FQGNSA. Between the trimmed V and J ends, which lost 5 bases and 4 bases, there was a span of 17 bases. There are 15 residues in the CDR3. CDR3 amino acids: CASSPRRDSATEAFF. For the CDR3, the DNA is TGTGCCAGCAGCCCCCGCCGGGACTCAGCCACTGAAGCTTTCTTT.

The genes are TRBV10-3 and TRBJ2-1; 16 bases fit TRBD2. Germline CDR1 is ENHRY and CDR2 is SYGVKD. This CDR3 comprises 13 residues. The J segment lost 9 bases and the V segment lost 11 bases, leaving 4 bases of the junction unmatched. This CDR3 reads CAVGLAGGSEQFF. CDR3 sequence (DNA): TGTGCCGTGGGACTAGCGGGGGGGTCTGAGCAGTTCTTC.

V usage is TRBV5-5 and J usage is TRBJ2-2; 13 bases line up with TRBD2. Germline V gives CDR1 SGHKS, CDR2 YYEKEE (reference sequence). The CDR3 is 16 residues long. V lost 5 bases to trimming and J lost 5 bases; unmatched junction nucleotides: 6. The CDR3 DNA is TGTGCCAGCAGGACAGGACTAGCGGGGGCAACCGGGGAGCTGTTTTTT. It translates to CASRTGLAGATGELFF.

This clone came up a few times. The chain links TRBV15 to TRBJ1-6, with D unclear. The CDR3 has 15 residues. Between the trimmed V and J ends, which lost 0 bases and 9 bases, there was a span of 12 bases. CDR1 is LNHNV, CDR2 YYDKDF, per germline (reference sequence). The CDR3 is CATSRDRGMGSPLHF. The CDR3 nucleotides read TGTGCCACCAGCAGAGATCGGGGTATGGGTTCACCCCTCCACTTT. The variable domain in full, with the rest retrieved from reference TRBV15 and TRBJ1-6, is DAMVIQNPRYQVTQFGKPVTLSCSQTLNHNVMYWYQQKSSQAPKLLFHYYDKDFNNEADTPDNFQSRRPNTSFCFLDIRSPGLGDTAMYLCATSRDRGMGSPLHFGNGTRLTVT.

This rearrangement joins TRBV11-3 to TRBJ2-3; D remains unclear. The germline CDR1 and CDR2 sequences are SGHNT and YENEEA. Trimming pared 0 bases from V and 6 bases from J, leaving 10 bases between. The CDR3 sequence is 14 residues long. The CDR3 here is CASSLDGSRDTQYF. The CDR3 DNA is TGTGCCAGCAGCTTAGATGGTTCCCGGGATACGCAGTATTTT.

The chain employs TRBV3-1 (or the pseudogene TRBV3-2) and TRBJ2-7, with 9 bases matching TRBD2. The CDR3 totals 17 residues. Germline V gene lookup returns CDR1 LGHDT and CDR2 YNNKEL (reference sequence). The V and J ends lost 0 bases and 2 bases, in that order; junction bases with no gene match: 8. This chain's CDR3 is CASSQDPRTSATYEQYF. CDR3 nucleotide sequence: TGTGCCAGCAGCCAAGATCCCCGGACTAGCGCGACCTACGAGCAGTACTTC.

Only one count was recorded for this clone. The rearrangement joins TRBV7-2 to TRBJ2-1; D is perhaps TRBD2 (7 bases). Between the trimmed V and J ends, which lost 2 bases and 6 bases, there was a span of 17 bases. The CDR3 extends over 16 amino acids. Germline-derived CDR1 and CDR2 are SGHTA and FQGNSA. The CDR3 sequence is CASSLQGGGLRNEQFF. The CDR3 DNA reads TGTGCCAGCAGCTTACAAGGGGGGGGCCTTCGCAATGAGCAGTTCTTC.

The chain has TRBV28 and TRBJ1-1, with 7 bases identical to TRBD1. The length of the CDR3 is 14 residues. V trimming: 6 bases; J trimming: 0 bases; junction bases outside the gene matches: 4. Germline-derived CDR1 and CDR2 are MDHEN and SYDVKM. The CDR3 DNA is TGTGCCAGCAGGCCGGGACAGTTGAACACTGAAGCTTTCTTT. Protein product: CASRPGQLNTEAFF.

This clone was counted between two and nine times. This sequence joins TRBV28 and TRBJ1-2; 8 nucleotides line up with TRBD1. V shed 6 bases, J shed 3 bases, and the junction held 6 bases outside the gene matches. Germline CDR1 and CDR2: MDHEN and SYDVKM. The CDR3 runs to 14 residues. This chain's CDR3 is CASREGQEYYGYTF. Here the CDR3 DNA reads TGTGCCAGCAGGGAGGGACAGGAATACTATGGCTACACCTTC.

This rearrangement joins TRBV3-1 (or the pseudogene TRBV3-2) to TRBJ1-6, with a tentative D call TRBD1 (6 bases). The CDR3 is made up of 17 amino acids. V lost 0 bases, J lost 4 bases, and 13 bases lay in between. Per the germline V gene, CDR1 is LGHDT and CDR2 is YNNKEL (reference sequence). CDR3 DNA sequence: TGTGCCAGCAGCCAAGATTTAGGACAGAGTTATAATTCACCCCTCCACTTT. Its protein product is CASSQDLGQSYNSPLHF.

The chain is built from TRBV18 and TRBJ1-4; tentative D call: TRBD1 (6 bases). Trimming left V 4 bases short and J 5 bases short, with 14 bases between. The CDR3 totals 15 residues. Germline values: CDR1 KGHSH, CDR2 LQKENI. CDR3 bases: TGTGCCAGCTCACTGTCGGGACACAAGAATGAAAAACTGTTTTTT. This sequence encodes CASSLSGHKNEKLFF.

CDR3 nucleotides: TGTGCCAGCAGCACGCGGGGGGCGCAAGAGACCCAGTACTTC. It specifies CASSTRGAQETQYF. The chain employs TRBV9 and TRBJ2-5, with 8 bases fitting TRBD2. The CDR3 runs to 14 residues. Trimming cost V 4 bases and J 2 bases; bases outside gene matches: 4. Germline loops: CDR1 SGDLS, CDR2 YYNGEE.

The V and J genes are TRBV15 and TRBJ1-1; 8 nucleotides match TRBD1. Per the germline V gene, CDR1 is LNHNV and CDR2 is YYDKDF (reference sequence). With V trimmed by 1 base and J by 0 bases, 1 base remained unmatched. This CDR3 comprises 15 residues. CDR3 amino acids: CATSRGQGLNTEAFF. DNA for the CDR3: TGTGCCACCAGCAGAGGACAGGGGTTGAACACTGAAGCTTTCTTT. Supplemented by reference TRBV15 and TRBJ1-1, the full variable domain reads DAMVIQNPRYQVTQFGKPVTLSCSQTLNHNVMYWYQQKSSQAPKLLFHYYDKDFNNEADTPDNFQSRRPNTSFCFLDIRSPGLGDTAMYLCATSRGQGLNTEAFFGQGTRLTVV.